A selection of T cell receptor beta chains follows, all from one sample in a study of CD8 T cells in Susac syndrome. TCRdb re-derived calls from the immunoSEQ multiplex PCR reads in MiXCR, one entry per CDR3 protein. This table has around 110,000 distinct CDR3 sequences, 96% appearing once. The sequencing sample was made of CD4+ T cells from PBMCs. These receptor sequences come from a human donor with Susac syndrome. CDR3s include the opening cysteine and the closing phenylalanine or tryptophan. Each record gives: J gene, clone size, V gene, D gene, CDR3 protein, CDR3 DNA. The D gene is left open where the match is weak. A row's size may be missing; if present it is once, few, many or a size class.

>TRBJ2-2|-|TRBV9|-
CASSVQGTGELFF
TGTGCCAGCAGCGTCCAGGGAACCGGGGAGCTGTTTTTT
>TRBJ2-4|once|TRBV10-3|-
CAISLGQQNIQYF
TGTGCCATCAGCTTAGGACAGCAAAACATTCAGTACTTC
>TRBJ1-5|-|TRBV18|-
CASSTGTRQPQHF
TGTGCCAGCTCCACAGGGACGAGACAGCCCCAGCATTTT
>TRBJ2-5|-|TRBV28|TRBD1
CASSSKTGGGQTQYF
TGTGCCAGCAGTTCCAAGACAGGGGGCGGGCAGACCCAGTACTTC
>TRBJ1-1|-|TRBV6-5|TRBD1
CASSLVGQGITEAFF
TGTGCCAGCAGTTTAGTTGGACAGGGGATAACTGAAGCTTTCTTT
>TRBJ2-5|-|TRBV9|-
CASSARTAKETQYF
TGTGCCAGCAGCGCCCGGACAGCTAAAGAGACCCAGTACTTC
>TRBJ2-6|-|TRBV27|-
CASSLLRPSGANVLTF
TGTGCCAGCAGTTTATTACGGCCCTCTGGGGCCAACGTCCTGACTTTC
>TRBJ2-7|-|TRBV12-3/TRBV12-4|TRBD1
CASRRGTGHSGQYF
TGTGCCAGCAGAAGAGGGACAGGGCATTCTGGGCAGTACTTC
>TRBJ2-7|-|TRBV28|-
CASSLGGGNEQYF
TGTGCCAGCAGTTTAGGAGGGGGGAACGAGCAGTACTTC
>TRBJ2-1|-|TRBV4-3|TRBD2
CASSQDSAGGYNEQFF
TGCGCCAGCAGCCAAGATTCTGCGGGAGGGTACAATGAGCAGTTCTTC
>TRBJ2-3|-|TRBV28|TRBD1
CASTPGTGVTDTQYF
TGTGCCAGCACCCCCGGGACAGGGGTTACAGATACGCAGTATTTT
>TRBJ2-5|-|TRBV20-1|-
CSARVPAETQYF
TGCAGTGCTAGAGTACCCGCAGAGACCCAGTACTTC
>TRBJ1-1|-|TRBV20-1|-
CSAPGGGKEGEAFF
TGCAGTGCTCCCGGAGGAGGGAAGGAGGGAGAAGCTTTCTTT
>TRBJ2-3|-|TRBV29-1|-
CSVTGTSSTDTQYF
TGCAGCGTTACAGGGACCTCAAGCACAGATACGCAGTATTTT
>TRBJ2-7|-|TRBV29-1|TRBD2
CSVEDQGGRIDEQYF
TGCAGCGTTGAAGATCAAGGCGGGAGAATCGACGAGCAGTACTTC
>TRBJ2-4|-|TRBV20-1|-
CSARPPSSYLNIQYF
TGCAGTGCTAGACCCCCCAGCAGTTACCTTAACATTCAGTACTTC
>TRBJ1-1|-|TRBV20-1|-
CSASSRQANTEAFF
TGCAGTGCTAGCTCCCGACAGGCGAACACTGAAGCTTTCTTT
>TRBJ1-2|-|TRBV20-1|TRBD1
CSARGQGGGYTF
TGCAGTGCTAGAGGCCAGGGGGGAGGCTACACCTTC
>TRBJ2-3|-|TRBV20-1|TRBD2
CSARGFSGRASTDTQYF
TGCAGTGCTAGAGGGTTTAGCGGGAGGGCTAGCACAGATACGCAGTATTTT
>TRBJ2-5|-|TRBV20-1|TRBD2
CSATSGKETQYF
TGCAGCGCAACTAGCGGAAAAGAGACCCAGTACTTC
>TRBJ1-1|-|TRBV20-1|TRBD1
CSAQRYVTGKYQNTEAFF
TGCAGTGCTCAGCGATACGTGACAGGGAAGTATCAGAACACTGAAGCTTTCTTT
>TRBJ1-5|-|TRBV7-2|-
CASSLGGSGGLSNQPQHF
TGTGCCAGCAGCCTAGGGGGGAGCGGAGGACTAAGCAATCAGCCCCAGCATTTT
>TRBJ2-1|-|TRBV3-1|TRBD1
CASSVMTGVEQFF
TGTGCCAGCAGCGTTATGACAGGGGTCGAGCAGTTCTTC
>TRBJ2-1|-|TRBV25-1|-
CASSEHNGDNEQFF
TGTGCCAGCAGTGAGCATAACGGGGACAATGAGCAGTTCTTC
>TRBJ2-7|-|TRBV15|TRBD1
CATSRDSFPGQASEQYF
TGTGCCACCAGCAGAGATTCCTTCCCGGGACAGGCGAGCGAGCAGTACTTC
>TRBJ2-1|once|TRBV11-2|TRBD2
CASSFTSGRDEQFF
TGTGCCAGCAGCTTCACTAGCGGGAGGGATGAGCAGTTCTTC
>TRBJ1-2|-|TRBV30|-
CAWSVRGDYGYTF
TGTGCCTGGAGTGTACGCGGGGACTATGGCTACACCTTC
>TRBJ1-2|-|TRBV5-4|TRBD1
CASSYGTGGRYGYTF
TGTGCCAGCAGCTATGGGACAGGGGGCCGCTATGGCTACACCTTC
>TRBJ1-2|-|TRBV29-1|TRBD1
CSVGTGRGAYYGYTF
TGCAGCGTGGGGACAGGGCGAGGGGCTTACTATGGCTACACCTTC
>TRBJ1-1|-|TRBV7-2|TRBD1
CASSPAGGNEAFF
TGTGCCAGCAGCCCGGCAGGGGGCAATGAAGCTTTCTTT
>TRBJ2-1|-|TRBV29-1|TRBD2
CSVTTSGKYNEQFF
TGCAGCGTAACGACTAGCGGAAAGTACAATGAGCAGTTCTTC
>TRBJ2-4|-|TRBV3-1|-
CASSQGSSLAKNIQYF
TGTGCCAGCAGCCAAGGGTCCTCGCTGGCCAAAAACATTCAGTACTTC
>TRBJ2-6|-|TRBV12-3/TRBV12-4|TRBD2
CASSFRLAASGANVLTF
TGTGCCAGCAGTTTCCGACTAGCGGCCTCTGGGGCCAACGTCCTGACTTTC
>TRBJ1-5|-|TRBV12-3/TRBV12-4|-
CASSSLAKPQHF
TGTGCCAGCAGTTCCCTTGCAAAGCCCCAGCATTTT
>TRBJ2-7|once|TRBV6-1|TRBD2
CASSESSGSIYEQYF
TGTGCCAGCAGCGAATCTAGCGGGAGTATATACGAGCAGTACTTC
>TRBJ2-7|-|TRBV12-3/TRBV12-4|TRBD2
CASGLAGRYEQYF
TGTGCCAGCGGACTAGCGGGAAGGTACGAGCAGTACTTC
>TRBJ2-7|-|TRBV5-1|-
CASSPNGYGEQYF
TGCGCCAGCAGCCCTAATGGATACGGGGAGCAGTACTTC
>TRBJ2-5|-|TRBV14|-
CASSQYRAGRETQYF
TGTGCCAGCAGCCAATACAGAGCGGGTCGAGAGACCCAGTACTTC
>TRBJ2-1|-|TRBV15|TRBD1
CATSRAGTGGRDEQFF
TGTGCCACCAGCAGAGCCGGGACAGGGGGCCGGGATGAGCAGTTCTTC
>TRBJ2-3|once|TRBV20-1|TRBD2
CSARLADRTDTQYF
TGCAGTGCTAGACTAGCGGACCGCACAGATACGCAGTATTTT
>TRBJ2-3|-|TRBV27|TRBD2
CASSLASGSIDTQYF
TGTGCCAGCAGTTTAGCTAGCGGGAGCATAGATACGCAGTATTTT
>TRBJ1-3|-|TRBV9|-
CASSVRPEDTIYF
TGTGCCAGCAGCGTCCGACCGGAGGACACCATATATTTT
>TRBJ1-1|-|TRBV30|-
CAWSAGSKNTEAFF
TGTGCCTGGAGTGCCGGATCCAAGAACACTGAAGCTTTCTTT
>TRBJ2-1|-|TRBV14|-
CASSMGQPDYNEQFF
TGTGCCAGCAGCATGGGGCAGCCGGACTACAATGAGCAGTTCTTC
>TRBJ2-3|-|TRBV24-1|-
CATQTIDSTDTQYF
TGTGCCACCCAAACCATCGACAGCACAGATACGCAGTATTTT
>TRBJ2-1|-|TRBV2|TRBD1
CASSLRDREQFF
TGTGCCAGCAGCCTTAGGGACAGGGAGCAGTTCTTC
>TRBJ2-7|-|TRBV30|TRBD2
CAWSQASGTYEQYF
TGTGCCTGGAGTCAGGCTAGCGGTACCTACGAGCAGTACTTC
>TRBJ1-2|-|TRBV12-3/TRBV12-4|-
CASRLGHNYGYTF
TGTGCCAGCAGGCTGGGTCACAACTATGGCTACACCTTC
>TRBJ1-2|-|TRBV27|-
CASMKGDDYGYTF
TGTGCCAGCATGAAGGGTGACGACTATGGCTACACCTTC
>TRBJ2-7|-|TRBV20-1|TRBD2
CSASGGLAGAEQYF
TGCAGTGCTAGTGGGGGACTAGCGGGAGCTGAGCAGTACTTC